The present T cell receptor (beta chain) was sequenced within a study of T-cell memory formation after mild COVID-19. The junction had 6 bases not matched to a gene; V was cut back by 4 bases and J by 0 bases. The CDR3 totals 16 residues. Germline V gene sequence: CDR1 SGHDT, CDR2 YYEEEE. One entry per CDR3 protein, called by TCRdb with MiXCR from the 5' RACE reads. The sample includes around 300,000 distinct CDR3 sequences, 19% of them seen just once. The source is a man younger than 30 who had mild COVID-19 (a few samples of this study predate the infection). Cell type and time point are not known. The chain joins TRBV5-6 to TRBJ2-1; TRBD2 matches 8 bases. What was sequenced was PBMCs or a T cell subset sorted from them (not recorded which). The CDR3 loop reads CASSHAGGSSYNEQFF. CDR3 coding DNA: TGTGCCAGCAGCCACGCGGGGGGCAGCTCCTACAATGAGCAGTTCTTC.